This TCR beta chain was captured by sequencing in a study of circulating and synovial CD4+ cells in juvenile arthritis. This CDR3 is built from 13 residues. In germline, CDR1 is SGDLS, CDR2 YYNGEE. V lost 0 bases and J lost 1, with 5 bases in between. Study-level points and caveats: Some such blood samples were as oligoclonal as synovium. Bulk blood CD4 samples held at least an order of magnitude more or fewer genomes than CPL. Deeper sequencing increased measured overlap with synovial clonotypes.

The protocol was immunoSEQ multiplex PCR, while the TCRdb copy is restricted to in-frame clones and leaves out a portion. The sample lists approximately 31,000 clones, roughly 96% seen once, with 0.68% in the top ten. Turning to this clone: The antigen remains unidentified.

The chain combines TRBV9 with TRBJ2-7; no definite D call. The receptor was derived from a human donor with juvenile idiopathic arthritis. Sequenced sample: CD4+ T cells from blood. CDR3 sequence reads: CASSVEQSYEQYF. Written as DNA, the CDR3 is TGTGCCAGCAGCGTAGAACAATCCTACGAGCAGTACTTC.